This T cell receptor beta chain was recovered during a study of blood T cell repertoires in COVID-19. Clones were read by immunoSEQ multiplex PCR, and TCRdb kept only the in-frame ones, dropping some. This sample has about 200,000 clones, with 65% to 80% found just once. Germline V gene data show CDR1 as LNHDA and CDR2 as SQIVND (reference sequence). V lost 4 bases to trimming and J lost 3 bases, with 12 bases between them. This CDR3 contains 15 residues. Material: PBMCs or T cells enriched from blood (not recorded which). The receptor's source is a woman between 45 and 60 years old with acute COVID-19. The rearrangement links TRBV19 to TRBJ2-2; D gene uncertain. CDR3 loop: CASSTGLRDTGELFF. The CDR3 region has the DNA TGTGCCAGTAGTACGGGTCTACGCGACACCGGGGAGCTGTTTTTT.